Reported below is one T cell receptor (beta chain). Its antigen is as yet unknown. One junction end does not reproduce the germline sequence, and a read error may be involved. Amplification of TCR alpha and beta CDR3 regions from RNA used iRepertoire nested multiplex PCR. One-step reverse transcription and amplification started from approximately 100-400 ng of tissue mRNA or PBMC total RNA. TCRdb redid the calling of the multiplex PCR reads with MiXCR, one entry per CDR3 protein. The table records about 140,000 distinct CDR3 sequences, about 39% of them present only once. This record belongs to a study of glioma-infiltrating T cells. General observations from the study: CDR3 overlap between tissue and blood was very small.

What was sequenced was glioma tissue, nonneoplastic brain tissue, or PBMCs (not recorded which). The clonotype was recovered from a human donor with low-grade glioma or glioblastoma, undergoing nonglioma brain surgery, or in good health (not recorded which).

CDR3 amino acids: CSVVGVHTDTQYF. The CDR3 nucleotides read TGTAGCGTTGTAGGGGTACACACAGATACGCAGTATTTT. This rearrangement joins TRBV29-1 to TRBJ2-3; possibly TRBD1 or TRBD2 for D (5 bases each). Per the germline V gene, CDR1 is SQVTM and CDR2 is ANQGSEA. The CDR3 has 13 amino acids.